Presented here are 17 T cell receptor beta chains from one specimen sequenced in a study of cytomegalovirus exposure and HLA in healthy donors. The PCR employed 60 Vbeta primers together with 13 Jbeta primers. Repertoires were generated with immunoSEQ multiplex PCR, while TCRdb's copy carries only in-frame clones and drops some. The repertoire holds fewer than 250,000 clones, with about 80% as singletons. The specimen was PBMCs. The receptors here all came from a girl between 5 and 17 years old in good health and CMV-seronegative.

This clone appeared a few times. The chain employs TRBV4-3 and TRBJ1-2; tentative D call: TRBD1 (5 bases). The CDR3 has 15 residues. CDR1 and CDR2 from the germline V gene are LGHNA and YSLEER. V was cut by 0 bases and J by 6 bases, with 14 bases left in between. CDR3 bases: TGCGCCAGCAGCCAAGATCTGGAAGGGGCGCATGGCTACACCTTC. It codes for CASSQDLEGAHGYTF.

This chain joins TRBV28 and TRBJ2-7; D may be TRBD2 (7 bases). Deletions cut 8 bases from V and 3 bases from J, with 17 bases between. CDR1 is MDHEN, CDR2 SYDVKM, per germline. The CDR3 is made up of 14 amino acids. DNA of the CDR3: TGTGCCAGCGCCGGAGGGGGACTACACTACGAGCAGTACTTC. Residues: CASAGGGLHYEQYF.

On this clone: The same CDR3 can be traced to other DNA sequences in this sample. V and J are TRBV18 and TRBJ2-7, with D perhaps matching TRBD1 (6 bases). The germline V gene encodes CDR1 KGHSH and CDR2 LQKENI. V was pared by 6 bases and J by 3 bases, with 9 bases between. The CDR3 contains 12 residues. CDR3 DNA: TGTGCCAGCTCTCAACAGGGCTACGAGCAGTACTTC. This translates into CASSQQGYEQYF.

This rearrangement joins TRBV10-2 to TRBJ1-2, with 11 nucleotides matching TRBD1. The trim removed 6 bases at V and 8 bases at J, leaving 2 bases unmatched. This CDR3 has 12 residues. CDR1 WSHSY and CDR2 SAAADI come from the germline V gene. The CDR3 DNA reads TGCGCCAGCAGGGACAGGGGGCTAGGCTACACCTTC. As protein: CASRDRGLGYTF.

The chain uses TRBV30 and TRBJ2-7; D may be TRBD2 (5 bases). Per germline, CDR1 GTSNPN and CDR2 SVGIG (reference sequence). Between the trimmed V and J ends, which lost 0 bases and 2 bases, there was a span of 11 bases. The CDR3 sequence is 14 residues long. The CDR3 bases are TGTGCCTGGAGTGTTCCGGGATTGACCTACGAGCAGTACTTC. It specifies CAWSVPGLTYEQYF.

The chain combines TRBV7-3 with TRBJ2-7, with a possible D match to TRBD2 (5 bases). This CDR3 region has 13 residues. Trimming left V 5 bases short and J 7 bases short, with 15 bases between. Germline loops: CDR1 SGHTA, CDR2 FQGTGA. The DNA for the CDR3 is TGTGCCAGCAGCCCCGAGCCAAGGAGGGAGCAGTACTTC. Amino acid sequence: CASSPEPRREQYF.

The chain is built from TRBV7-3 and TRBJ2-3; TRBD1 aligns across 8 bases. Losses at the gene ends were 5 bases for V and 5 bases for J; bases not matched to a gene: 6. In germline, CDR1 is SGHTA, CDR2 FQGTGA. This CDR3 is built from 14 residues. The CDR3 here is CASSAGGAVDTQYF. DNA for the CDR3: TGTGCCAGCAGCGCAGGGGGCGCAGTAGATACGCAGTATTTT.

This clone appeared a single time. The V gene is TRBV6-5, the J gene TRBJ2-1, with TRBD2 matching over 9 bases. Germline-derived CDR1 and CDR2 are MNHEY and SVGAGI. Trimming removed 7 bases from V and 4 bases from J; junction bases left unmatched: 8. This CDR3 is built from 15 residues. CDR3 loop: CASTDSGSPYNEQFF. DNA for the CDR3: TGTGCCAGCACCGATAGCGGGAGTCCATACAATGAGCAGTTCTTC.

Comments on this clone: The CDR3 does not close with the conserved phenylalanine or tryptophan, likely indicating a read error. This rearrangement joins TRBV6-5 to TRBJ1-1; D is perhaps TRBD1 (6 bases). The CDR3 length is 14 residues. Germline V gene lookup returns CDR1 MNHEY and CDR2 SVGAGI. Between the trimmed V and J ends, which lost 0 bases and 3 bases, there was a span of 8 bases. The DNA of the CDR3 is TGTGCCAGCAGTTACTCGAACAGGGACACTGAAGCTTTCCTT. Translation: CASSYSNRDTEAFL.

Here the CDR3 reads CASLDRTNYGYTF. The CDR3 coding sequence is TGTGCCTCCCTTGACAGAACTAACTATGGCTACACCTTC. The chain couples TRBV30 to TRBJ1-2, with D maybe TRBD1 (5 bases). The V and J ends lost 7 bases and 0 bases respectively, with 12 bases between them. The germline V gene has CDR1 GTSNPN and CDR2 SVGIG (reference sequence). The CDR3 loop spans 13 amino acids.

The chain recombines TRBV7-8 with TRBJ1-1; tentative D call: TRBD1 (5 bases). This CDR3 spans 15 amino acids. CDR1 and CDR2 from the germline V gene are SGHVS and FQNEAQ. The V end lost 2 bases, the J end lost 3 bases, and 13 bases lay between the germline ends. CDR3 amino acids: CASSLLSVRDTEAFF. CDR3 nucleotides: TGTGCCAGCAGCTTACTCAGTGTCAGGGACACTGAAGCTTTCTTT.

Turning to this clone: Other DNA sequences in this specimen translate into the identical CDR3. The chain uses TRBV18 and TRBJ2-7, with D hard to call. CDR3 length equals 12 residues. V was trimmed by 3 bases and J by 1 base, leaving 4 bases between them. CDR1 is KGHSH and CDR2 is LQKENI in the germline V gene. The CDR3 DNA reads as TGTGCCAGCTCACCGACATCCTACGAGCAGTACTTC. It yields the protein CASSPTSYEQYF.

For the CDR3, the DNA is TGTGCCACCAGCATAGACAGGCTAGTAGCGGTCAATGAGCAGTTCTTC. It codes for CATSIDRLVAVNEQFF. The chain has TRBV15 and TRBJ2-1; TRBD1 or TRBD2 may be the D gene (6 bases each). V was shortened by 4 bases and J by 6 bases, with 19 bases between the two germline ends. Germline values: CDR1 LNHNV, CDR2 YYDKDF (reference sequence). The CDR3 has 16 residues.

The chain employs TRBV6-5 and TRBJ1-1; no clear D gene. V shed 0 bases and J shed 0 bases, with 8 bases lying between them. CDR1 is MNHEY, CDR2 SVGAGI, per germline. CDR3 length: 15 residues. CDR3 residues: CASSYSNGMNTEAFF. The CDR3 bases are TGTGCCAGCAGTTACTCGAACGGTATGAACACTGAAGCTTTCTTT.

This clone has just a few counts. This rearrangement joins TRBV6-1 to TRBJ1-1, with TRBD1 identical over 10 bases. The CDR3 extends over 13 amino acids. J was trimmed by 8 bases and V by 5 bases; bases with no gene match: 5. Germline CDR1 is MNHNS and CDR2 is SASEGT. CDR3 in DNA: TGTGCCAGCAGTCTGACAGGGGGCACGGAAGCTTTCTTT. Its translation is CASSLTGGTEAFF.

V gene TRBV7-9 combines with J gene TRBJ1-1; weak D call: TRBD1 (6 bases). Trimming shortened V by 7 bases and J by 6 bases, and 18 bases separated the two germline ends. This CDR3 is built from 14 residues. Looked up from germline, CDR1 is SEHNR and CDR2 is FQNEAQ (reference sequence). CDR3 nucleotide sequence: TGTGCCAGCAAGGAATCTTGGGGGCTCTCTGAAGCTTTCTTT. The encoded protein is CASKESWGLSEAFF.

The rearrangement links TRBV5-1 to TRBJ1-1; 7 bases map to TRBD1. Unmatched junction bases numbered 5, after V lost 4 bases and J lost 11 bases. Germline CDR1 is SGHRS and CDR2 is YFSETQ. The CDR3 is made up of 11 amino acids. The CDR3 bases are TGCGCCAGCAGCCACAGGGGTCGGGCTTTCTTT. As protein: CASSHRGRAFF.